This T cell receptor (beta chain) was identified during a study of neurological immune-mediated disorders. The study's findings and limits: The repertoires of 18 of 34 multiple sclerosis patients were placed by phylogenetic grouping in a single related-CDR3 cluster, which may be a signature. The greatest degree of TCR clonal expansion was observed in HTLV-1-associated myelopathy, with the lowest in multiple sclerosis, below that of healthy controls. Across subjects, no CDR3 amino acid sequence appeared in expanded clones of more than one subject, a finding that suggested private repertoires in all groups.

Germline loops: CDR1 SGHRS, CDR2 YFSETQ. V was clipped by 5 bases and J by 6 bases; unmatched bases: 11. The CDR3 totals 14 residues. 5'RACE generated cDNA with 10-nucleotide random UMIs. TCRdb fed the 5' RACE reads into MiXCR, producing one record per CDR3 protein. Among just under 60,000 distinct CDR3 sequences listed, 3% to 4.5% were seen once. This clonotype was observed at least ten times. The antigen remains undetermined. This TCR came from a woman in her twenties or thirties with multiple sclerosis. What was sequenced was PBMCs. The chain links TRBV5-1 to TRBJ2-7, with 7 bases fitting TRBD1. The CDR3 is CASRKTGDGVEQYF. As DNA, the CDR3 is TGCGCCAGCAGGAAAACAGGGGACGGTGTCGAGCAGTACTTC.